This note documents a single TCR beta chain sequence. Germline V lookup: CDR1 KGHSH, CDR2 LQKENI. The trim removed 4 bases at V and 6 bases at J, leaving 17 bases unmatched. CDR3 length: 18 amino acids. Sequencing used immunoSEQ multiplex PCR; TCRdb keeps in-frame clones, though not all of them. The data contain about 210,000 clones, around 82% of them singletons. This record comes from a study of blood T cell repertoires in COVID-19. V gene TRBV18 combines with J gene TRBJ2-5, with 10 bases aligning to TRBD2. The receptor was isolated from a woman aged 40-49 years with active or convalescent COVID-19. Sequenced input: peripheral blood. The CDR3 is CASSHSGPSGGGSKTQYF. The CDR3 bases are TGTGCCAGCTCACATTCGGGCCCGAGCGGGGGGGGCTCGAAGACCCAGTACTTC.